These 28 T cell receptor beta chains came from one sample sequenced in a study of tumor-infiltrating lymphocytes in primary liver carcinoma. For each extraction, RNA and DNA were obtained together from about 19-30 mg of unsorted bulk tissue. The template, around 520 ng total RNA, yielded TCR beta cDNA made with a constant-region primer. Each TCR beta library was derived from three nested multiplex PCR rounds that employed slightly modified ARM-PCR. TRBV1-TRBV30 forward primers paired with a C-beta reverse primer drove the first two PCR rounds, about 10 cycles each. TCRdb fed the multiplex PCR reads into MiXCR, producing one record per CDR3 protein. This sample has tens of thousands of distinct CDR3 sequences; around 66% occur once, and the top ten carry 26%. Sample: tumor-adjacent normal liver tissue. The origin of the receptors is a man aged 35-49 years with primary liver carcinoma and hepatitis B virus infection.

To note about this clonotype: A single base separates this from a much larger clone, so it may be a read error. The CDR3 loop is CASSLFSDYNEQFF. Written as DNA, the CDR3 is TGTGCCAGCAGCTTATTTTCGGACTACAATGAGCAGTTCTTC. The chain uses TRBV11-3 and TRBJ2-1; D remains unclear. CDR3 length: 14 amino acids. CDR1 is SGHNT and CDR2 is YENEEA in the germline V gene. Trimming stripped 2 bases from V and 3 bases from J, with 8 bases between.

With regard to this clonotype: At one end, the junction sequence differs from germline, possibly due to a read error. The chain has TRBV23-1 and TRBJ2-1, with 10 bases lining up with TRBD1. TRBV23-1 counts as an open reading frame of uncertain function. The CDR3 extends over 11 amino acids. This CDR3 reads CASRRQGAPVF. The CDR3 region has the DNA TGCGCCAGCCGAAGACAGGGGGCCCCGGTCTTC.

This clonotype was observed a handful of times. The junction does not match germline at one end; this may be a read error. This chain uses TRBV4-2 with TRBJ2-7; tentative D call: TRBD1 (6 bases). This CDR3 is built from 15 residues. Germline assignment: CDR1 LGHNA and CDR2 YNFKEQ. The CDR3 DNA reads as TGTGCCAGCAGGCAAGGGCCACAGGGAAACTACGAGCAGTACTTC. This gives the protein CASRQGPQGNYEQYF.

Of note for this clonotype: A much larger clone is a single base away; this may be a read error. The V gene is TRBV5-6, the J gene TRBJ1-3; 10 bases fit TRBD1. The CDR3 has 16 amino acids. Germline V CDR1 and CDR2: SGHDT, YYEEEE. V dropped 5 bases and J dropped 3; count of bases not matched to a gene: 8. Here the CDR3 reads CASRFTGTGVGNTIYF. The CDR3 DNA reads as TGTGCCAGCAGATTCACCGGGACAGGGGTTGGAAACACCATATATTTT.

At least ten counts were recorded for this clonotype. The junction shows a germline mismatch at one end, possibly a read error. This rearrangement joins TRBV6-2 or TRBV6-3 to TRBJ2-5; no clear D. This CDR3 is 14 amino acids long. Germline V CDR1 and CDR2: MNHEY, SVGEGT. CDR3 in amino acids: CASNQRSGQEAQYF. The CDR3 DNA sequence: TGTGCCAGCAACCAACGTTCAGGTCAAGAGGCCCAGTACTTC.

As for this clonotype: Likely a read error: the CDR3 ends without its conserved phenylalanine or tryptophan. The chain carries TRBV7-8 and TRBJ2-1; D is possibly TRBD2 (5 bases). The CDR3 has 18 amino acids. Germline V gene data show CDR1 as SGHVS and CDR2 as FQNEAQ. In DNA form, the CDR3 reads TGTGCCAGCAGCCCGCTTGGAGGCTCAGAGGTCTCCCACAATGAGCAGTTCCTC. Its translation: CASSPLGGSEVSHNEQFL.

Details on this clonotype: In this CDR3 the conserved last residue, phenylalanine or tryptophan, is missing, so a read error is likely. The chain recombines TRBV11-2 with TRBJ1-5; D not certain. This CDR3 spans 15 amino acids. Per germline, CDR1 SGHAT and CDR2 FQNNGV. Trimming pared 5 bases from V and 0 bases from J, leaving 11 bases between. The CDR3 nucleotides read TGTGCCAGCAGCCCAGACATGGGTAGCAATCAGCCCCAGCATCTT. Translation: CASSPDMGSNQPQHL.

In the case of this clonotype: At one end the junction does not follow the germline gene, possibly because of a read error. The V gene is TRBV11-1, the J gene TRBJ2-5; 7 bases line up with TRBD1. The CDR3 is 14 residues long. CDR1 is SGHAT and CDR2 is FQDESV in the germline V gene (reference sequence). Written as DNA, the CDR3 is TGCCCCGGCAGTGGACAGGTGGAGGTAGGGACCCAGTACTTC. This gives the protein CPGSGQVEVGTQYF. Combining the CDR3 with reference TRBV11-1 and TRBJ2-5 gives the whole variable domain EAEVAQSPRYKITEKSQAVAFWCDPISGHATLYWYRQILGQGPELLVQFQDESVVDDSQLPKDRFSAERLKGVDSTLKIQPAELGDSAMYLCPGSGQVEVGTQYFGPGTRLLVL.

The chain couples TRBV6-1 to TRBJ2-3; tentatively, D is TRBD1 or TRBD2 (5 bases each). The CDR3 has 12 amino acids. V shed 4 bases and J shed 14 bases, with 16 bases lying between them. The germline V gene has CDR1 MNHNS and CDR2 SASEGT. CDR3 loop: CASSGVGESWYF. The DNA of the CDR3 is TGTGCCAGCAGTGGAGTGGGGGAATCATGGTATTTT.

This clonotype was seen a few times. Since the CDR3 does not end with the conserved phenylalanine or tryptophan, this likely comes from a read error. The chain links TRBV5-1 to TRBJ2-2, with a tentative D call TRBD1 (6 bases). Germline CDR1 is SGHRS and CDR2 is YFSETQ. Trimming stripped 1 base from V and 1 base from J, with 11 bases between. This CDR3 is 16 amino acids long. CDR3 residues: CASSLLWTVNTGELFS. In nucleotides, the CDR3 is TGCGCCAGCAGCTTGTTATGGACAGTGAACACCGGGGAGCTGTTTTCT.

Notes on this clonotype: The junction does not match germline at one end; this may be a read error. The rearrangement links TRBV29-1 to TRBJ1-1; TRBD1 might be the D (5 bases). Germline V gene lookup returns CDR1 SQVTM and CDR2 ANQGSEA. CDR3 length: 16 residues. The CDR3 bases are TGCAGCGTTGAATATTGGGGCCTACCTTTGAACGCTGAAGCTTTCTTT. Protein product: CSVEYWGLPLNAEAFF.

As for this clonotype: The germline gene is not matched at one end of the junction; a read error may be the cause. This chain connects TRBV4-2 to TRBJ2-6; possible D gene TRBD1, 6 bases. This CDR3 region has 22 residues. Germline-derived CDR1 and CDR2 are LGHNA and YNFKEQ. CDR3 residues: CTRSQDFISDRRLSSGANVLTF. The DNA for the CDR3 is TGTACCAGGAGCCAAGATTTTATATCAGACAGGCGCCTGAGCTCTGGGGCCAACGTCCTGACTTTC.

Comment on this clonotype: Possible read error: a much larger clone is one base away. The chain couples TRBV2 to TRBJ2-1, with 13 bases matching TRBD2. The germline V gene encodes CDR1 SNHLY and CDR2 FYNNEI. Trimming took 10 bases from V and 3 from J; bases not matched to a gene: 6. The CDR3 consists of 15 residues. This CDR3 is CANSGLAGDYNEQFF. The CDR3 DNA is TGTGCCAACAGCGGACTAGCGGGAGACTACAATGAGCAGTTCTTC.

About this clonotype itself: The junction does not match germline at one end; this may be a read error. This chain uses TRBV12-5 with TRBJ2-7; D call uncertain. The CDR3 contains 13 residues. The germline CDR1 and CDR2 sequences are LGHNT and FRNRAP. The CDR3 reads CASEETGYYEQYF. CDR3 bases: TGTGCCAGTGAGGAGACCGGTTACTACGAGCAGTACTTC. Full variable domain (missing parts from reference TRBV12-5 and TRBJ2-7): DARVTQTPRHKVTEMGQEVTMRCQPILGHNTVFWYRQTMMQGLELLAYFRNRAPLDDSGMPKDRFSAEMPDATLATLKIQPSEPRDSAVYFCASEETGYYEQYFGPGTRLTVT.

Comment on this clonotype: It is likely a read error, because the conserved phenylalanine at the end of the CDR3 is missing. The chain links TRBV11-2 to TRBJ2-1; TRBD1 or TRBD2 may be the D gene (5 bases each). Trimming shortened V by 11 bases and J by 6 bases, and 14 bases separated the two germline ends. This CDR3 has 12 residues. The germline gives CDR1 SGHAT, CDR2 FQNNGV. CDR3 sequence (DNA): TGTGCCGGTGGGGGAGTATCCAATGAGCAGTTCCTC. It codes for CAGGGVSNEQFL.

This clonotype was observed many times. The chain uses TRBV25-1 and TRBJ2-2; TRBD1 matches at 7 bases. Germline V gives CDR1 MGHDK, CDR2 SYGVNS. V was clipped by 4 bases and J by 1 base; unmatched bases: 3. CDR3 length equals 15 residues. The CDR3 reads CASSGQGLNTGELFF. CDR3 sequence (DNA): TGTGCCAGCAGTGGACAGGGATTGAACACCGGGGAGCTGTTTTTT. Supplemented by reference TRBV25-1 and TRBJ2-2, the full variable domain reads EADIYQTPRYLVIGTGKKITLECSQTMGHDKMYWYQQDPGMELHLIHYSYGVNSTEKGDLSSESTVSRIRTEHFPLTLESARPSHTSQYLCASSGQGLNTGELFFGEGSRLTVL.

In regard to this clonotype: The conserved phenylalanine or tryptophan is not found at the CDR3 terminus, so this likely reflects a read error. This chain links TRBV6-2 or TRBV6-3 with TRBJ2-5, with TRBD2 as a possible D gene (5 bases). This CDR3 region has 15 residues. The V gene's germline CDR1 is MNHEY and CDR2 SVGEGT. The CDR3 is CLSSYSRVPGETQYL. CDR3 bases: TGTCTCAGCAGTTACTCGAGGGTACCCGGGGAGACCCAGTACTTA.

V usage is TRBV6-6 and J usage is TRBJ1-5; perhaps TRBD1 as D (6 bases). This CDR3 comprises 15 residues. Germline CDR1 and CDR2: MNHNY and SVGAGI (reference sequence). Trimming removed 5 bases at V and 4 bases at J, with 15 bases between. The CDR3 DNA follows: TGTGCCAGCAGTGCATGGACAGTGAAGAATCAGCCCCAGCATTTT. This sequence encodes CASSAWTVKNQPQHF.

This sequence joins TRBV6-6 and TRBJ2-7; D is uncertain. Trimming removed 2 bases at V and 5 bases at J, with 10 bases between. The CDR3 sequence is 13 residues long. The germline V gene encodes CDR1 MNHNY and CDR2 SVGAGI (reference sequence). CDR3 bases: TGTGCCAGCAGTTACAAGCGCGGTCACGAGCAGTACTTC. Its protein is CASSYKRGHEQYF.

With respect to this clonotype: One junction end disagrees with the germline gene, perhaps due to a read error. The CDR3 loop is CVSSFREYNEQFF. Written as DNA, the CDR3 is TGTGTCAGCAGTTTCCGGGAATATAATGAGCAGTTCTTC. This chain links TRBV12-3 or TRBV12-4 with TRBJ2-1, with D possibly matching TRBD2 (5 bases). The CDR3 spans 13 residues.

In its sample, this clonotype was seen a few times. The chain carries TRBV28 and TRBJ1-4; D unclear. Trimming removed 4 bases at V and 4 bases at J, with 10 bases between. CDR3 length: 14 residues. Germline loops: CDR1 MDHEN, CDR2 SYDVKM. The DNA for the CDR3 is TGTGCCAGCAGTTCCGGCAGATTTAATGAAAAACTGTTTTTT. Amino acids: CASSSGRFNEKLFF.

Notes on this clonotype: Compared with germline, one end of the junction differs, possibly owing to a read error. The chain joins TRBV9 to TRBJ2-1; 7 bases fit TRBD1. Looked up from germline, CDR1 is SGDLS and CDR2 is YYNGEE. This CDR3 region has 14 residues. The CDR3 loop is CAGSAAPGGNEQFF. The CDR3 region has the DNA TGTGCCGGCAGCGCGGCGCCAGGGGGTAATGAGCAGTTCTTC.

On this clonotype itself: Just one base apart from a much larger clone, this may be a read error. This sequence joins TRBV14 and TRBJ2-1; D call uncertain. CDR1 is SGHDN, CDR2 FVKESK, per germline. This CDR3 contains 15 residues. Trimming took off 4 bases at V and 2 bases at J, with 12 bases between the two ends. CDR3 residues: CASSLQRSPYNEQFF. The CDR3 region has the DNA TGTGCCAGCAGCCTACAGAGGAGCCCCTACAATGAGCAGTTCTTC.

As to this clonotype: A much larger clonotype is one base distant, so this may be a read error. The J gene is TRBJ2-7, the V gene TRBV24-1; D remains ambiguous. Germline V gives CDR1 KGHDR, CDR2 SFDVKD. This CDR3 comprises 14 residues. CDR3 DNA: TGTGCCACCAGTGTTTTGACGACCTGGGCCGGGCAGTACTTC. It specifies CATSVLTTWAGQYF.

Of note for this clonotype: A junction end diverges from the germline sequence, so it may reflect a read error. The chain employs TRBV6-5 and TRBJ2-3; TRBD2 agrees at 7 bases. Germline CDR1 MNHEY, CDR2 SVGAGI. CDR3 length equals 15 residues. The CDR3 nucleotides are TGTGTCAGCAGTTACCTTGCGGGAGAAGGAAATACGCAGTATTTT. Amino acids: CVSSYLAGEGNTQYF.

This clonotype was observed a few times. Since a much larger clone is just one base distant, this may be a read error. The chain employs TRBV29-1 and TRBJ1-1; possible D gene TRBD1, 5 bases. Trimming took 6 bases from V and 6 from J, leaving 14 bases between them. Germline V lookup: CDR1 SQVTM, CDR2 ANQGSEA. CDR3 size: 12 residues. As DNA, the CDR3 is TGCAGCGTCCCTCAGGGCAGGGCTGAAGCTTTCTTT. Translation gives CSVPQGRAEAFF.

Of note for this clonotype: Possible read error: a much larger clone is one base away. The V call is TRBV12-3 or TRBV12-4, the J call TRBJ2-2, with a possible D match to TRBD1 (5 bases). The CDR3 has 14 amino acids. The CDR3 sequence: CASMETANAGELFF. In DNA form, the CDR3 reads TGTGCCAGCATGGAGACAGCGAACGCCGGGGAGCTGTTTTTT.

To note about this clonotype: This likely comes from a read error, as the CDR3 has no conserved phenylalanine or tryptophan at its end. The DNA is omitted, as the CDR3 cannot be located on it reliably, and the CDR3 follows TCRdb's listing. The gene calls are TRBV29-1 and TRBJ2-5; the listed D gene, TRBD1, was not tested against the DNA. Germline loops: CDR1 SQVTM, CDR2 ANQGSEA. The CDR3 is 12 amino acids in total, end residues counted. The CDR3 reads CSVEGAGETQYL.